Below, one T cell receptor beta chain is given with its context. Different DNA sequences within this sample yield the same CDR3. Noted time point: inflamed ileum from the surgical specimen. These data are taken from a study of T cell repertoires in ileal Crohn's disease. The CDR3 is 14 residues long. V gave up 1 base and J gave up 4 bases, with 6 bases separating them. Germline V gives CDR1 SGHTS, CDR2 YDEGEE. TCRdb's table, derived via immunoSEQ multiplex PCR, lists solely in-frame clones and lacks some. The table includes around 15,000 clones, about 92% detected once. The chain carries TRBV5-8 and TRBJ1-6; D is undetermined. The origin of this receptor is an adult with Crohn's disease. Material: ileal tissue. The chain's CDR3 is CASSLRQYNSPLHF. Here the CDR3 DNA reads TGTGCCAGCAGCTTGCGTCAGTATAATTCACCCCTCCACTTT.